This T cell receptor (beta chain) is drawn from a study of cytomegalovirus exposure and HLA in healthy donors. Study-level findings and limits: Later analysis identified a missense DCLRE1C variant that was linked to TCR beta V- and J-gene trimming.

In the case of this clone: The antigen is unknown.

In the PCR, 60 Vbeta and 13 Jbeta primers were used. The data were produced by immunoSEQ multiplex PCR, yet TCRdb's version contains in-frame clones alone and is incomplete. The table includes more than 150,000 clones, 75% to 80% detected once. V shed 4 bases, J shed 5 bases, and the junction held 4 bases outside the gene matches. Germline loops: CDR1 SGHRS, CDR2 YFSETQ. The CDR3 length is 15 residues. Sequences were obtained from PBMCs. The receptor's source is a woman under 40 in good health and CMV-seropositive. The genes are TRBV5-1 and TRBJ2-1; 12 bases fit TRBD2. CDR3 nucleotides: TGCGCCAGCAGCCCGACTAGCGGGAGACACAATGAGCAGTTCTTC. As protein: CASSPTSGRHNEQFF.